This T cell receptor beta chain appears in the sequencing data of a study of control samples from healthy donors and cancer patients. V lost 3 bases to trimming and J lost 2 bases; unmatched junction nucleotides: 4. Germline lookup yields CDR1 LGHNA and CDR2 YNFKEQ. The CDR3 length is 15 residues. Sequenced by immunoSEQ multiplex PCR; TCRdb stores in-frame clones only, minus some. The repertoire holds about 170,000 clones, with 75% to 95% as singletons. This clone showed up just once. The TCR originated in a woman aged 30 to 39 in good health. The chain carries TRBV4-2 and TRBJ2-3; 8 bases are shared with TRBD2. The sequenced sample was blood. The CDR3 protein is CASSQGAGVTDTQYF. In nucleotides, the CDR3 is TGTGCCAGCAGCCAGGGAGCGGGGGTCACAGATACGCAGTATTTT.